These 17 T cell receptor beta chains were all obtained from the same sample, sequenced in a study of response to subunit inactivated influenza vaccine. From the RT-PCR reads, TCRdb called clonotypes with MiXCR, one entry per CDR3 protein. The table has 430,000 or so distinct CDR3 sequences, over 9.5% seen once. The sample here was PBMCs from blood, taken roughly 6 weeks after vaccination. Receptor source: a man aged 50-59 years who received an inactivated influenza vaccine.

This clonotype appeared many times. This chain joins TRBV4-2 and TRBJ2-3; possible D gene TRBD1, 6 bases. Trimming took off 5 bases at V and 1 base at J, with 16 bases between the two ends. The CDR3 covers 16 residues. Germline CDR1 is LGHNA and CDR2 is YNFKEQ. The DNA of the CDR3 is TGTGCCAGCAGCTTCCAGGGGAATTGGGGCACAGATACGCAGTATTTT. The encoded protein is CASSFQGNWGTDTQYF.

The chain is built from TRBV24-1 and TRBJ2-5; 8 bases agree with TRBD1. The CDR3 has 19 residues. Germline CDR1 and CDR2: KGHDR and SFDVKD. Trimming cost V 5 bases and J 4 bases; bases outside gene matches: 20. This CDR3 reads CATSGPDRDRSIWRETQYF. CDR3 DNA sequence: TGTGCCACCAGTGGCCCGGACAGGGACAGAAGTATATGGCGAGAGACCCAGTACTTC.

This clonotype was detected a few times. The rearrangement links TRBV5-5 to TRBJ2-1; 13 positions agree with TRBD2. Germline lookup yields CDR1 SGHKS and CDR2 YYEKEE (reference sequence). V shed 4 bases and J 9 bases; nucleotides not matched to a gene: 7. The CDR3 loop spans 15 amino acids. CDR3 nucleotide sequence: TGTGCCAGCAGCATGACTAGCGGGGGGTATGGTGAGCAGTTCTTC. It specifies CASSMTSGGYGEQFF.

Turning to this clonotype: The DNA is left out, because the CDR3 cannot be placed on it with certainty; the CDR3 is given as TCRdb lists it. CDR3 region: CASSTSAAGGGEQFF. The chain is built from TRBV19 and TRBJ2-1; the table's D call TRBD1 went unverified against the DNA. The CDR3 sequence runs 15 residues, both termini included. The germline CDR1 and CDR2 sequences are LNHDA and SQIVND (reference sequence).

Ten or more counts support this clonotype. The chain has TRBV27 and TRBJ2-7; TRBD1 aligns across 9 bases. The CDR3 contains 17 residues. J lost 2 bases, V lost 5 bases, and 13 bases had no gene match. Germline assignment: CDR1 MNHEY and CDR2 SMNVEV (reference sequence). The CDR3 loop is CASSRQFGTGRTYEQYF. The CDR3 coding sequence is TGTGCCAGCAGTCGACAGTTCGGGACAGGGCGAACCTACGAGCAGTACTTC.

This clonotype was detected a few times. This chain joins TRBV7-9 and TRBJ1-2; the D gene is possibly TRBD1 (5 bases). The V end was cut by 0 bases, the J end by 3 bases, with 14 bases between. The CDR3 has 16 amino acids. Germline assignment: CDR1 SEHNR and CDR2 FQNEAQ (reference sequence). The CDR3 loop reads CASSLAKGPIDYGYTF. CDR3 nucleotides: TGTGCCAGCAGCTTAGCGAAGGGACCGATCGACTATGGCTACACCTTC. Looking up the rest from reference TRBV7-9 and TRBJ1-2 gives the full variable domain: DTGVSQNPRHKITKRGQNVTFRCDPISEHNRLYWYRQTLGQGPEFLTYFQNEAQLEKSRLLSDRFSAERPKGSFSTLEIQRTEQGDSAMYLCASSLAKGPIDYGYTFGSGTRLTVV.

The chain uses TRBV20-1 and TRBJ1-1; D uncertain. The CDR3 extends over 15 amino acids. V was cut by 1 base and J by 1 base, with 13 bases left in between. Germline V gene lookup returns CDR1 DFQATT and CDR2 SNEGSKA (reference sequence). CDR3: CSARGGVRRNTEAFF. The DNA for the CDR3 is TGCAGTGCTAGAGGGGGAGTCCGTAGGAACACTGAAGCTTTCTTT.

The chain's CDR3 is CASSYGGLAGNTGELFF. Here the CDR3 DNA reads TGTGCCAGCAGTTACGGGGGACTAGCGGGAAACACCGGGGAGCTGTTTTTT. The genes are TRBV6-2 or TRBV6-3 and TRBJ2-2; 13 nucleotides agree with TRBD2. The CDR3 is 17 residues long. From germline, CDR1 is MNHEY and CDR2 SVGEGT. V lost 2 bases to trimming and J lost 2 bases; unmatched junction nucleotides: 2.

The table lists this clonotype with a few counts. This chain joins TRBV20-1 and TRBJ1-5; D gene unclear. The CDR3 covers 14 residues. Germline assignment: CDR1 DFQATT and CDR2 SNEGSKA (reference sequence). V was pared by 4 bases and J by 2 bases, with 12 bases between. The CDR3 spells CSAIHSQGNQPQHF. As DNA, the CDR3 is TGCAGTGCTATACACAGCCAGGGCAATCAGCCCCAGCATTTT.

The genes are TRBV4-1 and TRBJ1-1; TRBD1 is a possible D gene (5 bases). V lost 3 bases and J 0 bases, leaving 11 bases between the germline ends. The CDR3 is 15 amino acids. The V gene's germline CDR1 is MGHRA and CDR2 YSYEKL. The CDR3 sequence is CASSHRQLLNTEAFF. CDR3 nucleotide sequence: TGCGCCAGCAGCCATCGACAGTTACTGAACACTGAAGCTTTCTTT.

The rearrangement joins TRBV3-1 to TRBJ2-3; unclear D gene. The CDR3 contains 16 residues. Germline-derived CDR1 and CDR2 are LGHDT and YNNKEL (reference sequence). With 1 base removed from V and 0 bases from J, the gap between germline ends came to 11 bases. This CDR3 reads CASSQVEEQSTDTQYF. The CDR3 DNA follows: TGTGCCAGCAGCCAAGTTGAGGAACAGAGCACAGATACGCAGTATTTT.

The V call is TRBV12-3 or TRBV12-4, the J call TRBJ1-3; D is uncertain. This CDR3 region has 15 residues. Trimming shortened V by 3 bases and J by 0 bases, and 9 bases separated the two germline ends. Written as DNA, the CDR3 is TGTGCCAGCAGTTTCGGAGTAAGCTCTGGAAACACCATATATTTT. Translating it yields CASSFGVSSGNTIYF.

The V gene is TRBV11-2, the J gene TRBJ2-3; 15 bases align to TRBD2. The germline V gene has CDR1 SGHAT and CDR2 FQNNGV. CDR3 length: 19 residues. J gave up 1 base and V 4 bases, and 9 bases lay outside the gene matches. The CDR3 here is CASSSRTRTSGGGTDTQYF. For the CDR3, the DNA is TGTGCCAGCAGCTCACGAACCCGGACTAGCGGGGGGGGCACAGATACGCAGTATTTT. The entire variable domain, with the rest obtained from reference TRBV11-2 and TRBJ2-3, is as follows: EAGVAQSPRYKIIEKRQSVAFWCNPISGHATLYWYQQILGQGPKLLIQFQNNGVVDDSQLPKDRFSAERLKGVDSTLKIQPAKLEDSAVYLCASSSRTRTSGGGTDTQYFGPGTRLTVL.

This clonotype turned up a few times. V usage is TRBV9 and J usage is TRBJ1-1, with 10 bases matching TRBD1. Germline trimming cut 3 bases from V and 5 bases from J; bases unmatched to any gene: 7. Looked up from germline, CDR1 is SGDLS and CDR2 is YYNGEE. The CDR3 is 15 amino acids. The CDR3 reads CASSADDRGRTEAFF. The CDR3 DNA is TGTGCCAGCAGCGCAGATGACAGGGGGCGGACTGAAGCTTTCTTT.

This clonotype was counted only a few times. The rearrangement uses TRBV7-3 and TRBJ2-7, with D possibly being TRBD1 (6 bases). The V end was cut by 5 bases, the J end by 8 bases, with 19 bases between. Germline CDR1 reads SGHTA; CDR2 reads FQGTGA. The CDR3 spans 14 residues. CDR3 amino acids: CASSATIQGSKQYF. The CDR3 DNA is TGTGCCAGCAGCGCAACGATACAGGGTTCGAAGCAGTACTTC.

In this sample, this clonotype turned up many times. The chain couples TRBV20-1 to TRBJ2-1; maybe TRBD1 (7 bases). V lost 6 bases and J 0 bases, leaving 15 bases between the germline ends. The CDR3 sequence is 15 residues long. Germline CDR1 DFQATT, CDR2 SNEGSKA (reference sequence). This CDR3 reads CSAPDRDFSYNEQFF. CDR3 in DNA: TGCAGTGCCCCTGACAGGGACTTCTCCTACAATGAGCAGTTCTTC.

CDR3 amino acids: CASSPTNPPPLREQYF. The CDR3, as DNA: TGTGCCAGCTCACCCACCAACCCTCCACCTCTGAGGGAGCAGTACTTC. This chain links TRBV18 with TRBJ2-7, with D uncertain. CDR1 is KGHSH, CDR2 LQKENI, per germline. Trimming stripped 3 bases from V and 7 bases from J, with 22 bases between. CDR3 length: 16 amino acids. Drawing the rest from reference TRBV18 and TRBJ2-7, the complete variable domain is NAGVMQNPRHLVRRRGQEARLRCSPMKGHSHVYWYRQLPEEGLKFMVYLQKENIIDESGMPKERFSAEFPKEGPSILRIQQVVRGDSAAYFCASSPTNPPPLREQYFGPGTRLTVT.